This T cell receptor (beta chain) was identified during a study of breast tumors, draining lymph nodes, adjacent tissues. Findings and limits, study-wide: Compared with basal-like, luminal-like tumors shared significantly more repertoire with nontumor tissue. The lymph node origin of tumor T cells was framed as consistent with a hypothesis, not demonstrated. Compared with lymph nodes, tumors were less diverse; compared with nontumor tissue, more. Data fit most tumor T cells coming from lymph node, expanding in tumor.

Axillary draining lymph nodes of breast cancer patients supplied the node samples. This CDR3 is 12 amino acids long. Looked up from germline, CDR1 is DFQATT and CDR2 is SNEGSKA (reference sequence). TCRdb passed the multiplex PCR reads through MiXCR, listing each CDR3 protein once. The sample records around 300,000 distinct CDR3 sequences, under 35% being singletons. This clonotype was seen only a few times. The antigen is undetermined. Given a much more abundant clone one base away, this may be a read error. The source of this sequence is a female donor with breast cancer. Some clones in this sample may be carry-over from other donors' samples. The chain is built from TRBV20-1 and TRBJ1-2, with TRBD1 as a possible D gene (6 bases). The sequencing input was axillary lymph node tissue. In DNA form, the CDR3 reads TGCAGAACAGGGACCACTAACTATGGCTCCACCTTC. This translates into CRTGTTNYGSTF.